Here is one T cell receptor (beta chain) with its context. The data were obtained in a study of control samples from healthy donors and cancer patients. CDR3 length: 15 residues. Trimming took 4 bases from V and 0 from J, leaving 13 bases between them. CDR1 is LGHDT, CDR2 YNNKEL, per germline (reference sequence). Libraries were prepared by immunoSEQ multiplex PCR; TCRdb keeps only in-frame clonotypes and omits some of them. The repertoire holds about 140,000 clones, with less than 95% as singletons. This receptor was taken from a man in his late teens or twenties in good health. What was sequenced was blood. The chain recombines TRBV3-1 (or the pseudogene TRBV3-2) with TRBJ2-7; D possibly uses TRBD1 or TRBD2 (6 bases each). The CDR3 DNA follows: TGTGCCAGCAGCCGGGGGGCTCTAAGCTCCTACGAGCAGTACTTC. Translated, it gives CASSRGALSSYEQYF.